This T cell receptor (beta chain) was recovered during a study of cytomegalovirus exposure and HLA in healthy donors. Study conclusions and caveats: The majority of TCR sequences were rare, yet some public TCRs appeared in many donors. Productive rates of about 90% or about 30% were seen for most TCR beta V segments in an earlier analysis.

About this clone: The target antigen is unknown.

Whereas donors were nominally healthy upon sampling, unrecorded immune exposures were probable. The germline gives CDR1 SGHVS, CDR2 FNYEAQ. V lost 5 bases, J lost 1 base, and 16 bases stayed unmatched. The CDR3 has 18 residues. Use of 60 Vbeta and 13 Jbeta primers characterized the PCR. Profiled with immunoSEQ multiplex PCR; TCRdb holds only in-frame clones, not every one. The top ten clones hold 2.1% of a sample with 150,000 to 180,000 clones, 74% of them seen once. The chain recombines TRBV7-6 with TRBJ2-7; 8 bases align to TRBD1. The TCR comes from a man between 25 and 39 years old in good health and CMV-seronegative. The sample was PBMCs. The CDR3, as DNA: TGTGCCAGCAGCGAGCCGGTGGGACAGGCCACACCTTCCTACGAGCAGTACTTC. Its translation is CASSEPVGQATPSYEQYF. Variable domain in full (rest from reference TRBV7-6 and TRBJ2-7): GAGVSQSPRYKVTKRGQDVALRCDPISGHVSLYWYRQALGQGPEFLTYFNYEAQQDKSGLPNDRFSAERPEGSISTLTIQRTEQRDSAMYRCASSEPVGQATPSYEQYFGPGTRLTVT.